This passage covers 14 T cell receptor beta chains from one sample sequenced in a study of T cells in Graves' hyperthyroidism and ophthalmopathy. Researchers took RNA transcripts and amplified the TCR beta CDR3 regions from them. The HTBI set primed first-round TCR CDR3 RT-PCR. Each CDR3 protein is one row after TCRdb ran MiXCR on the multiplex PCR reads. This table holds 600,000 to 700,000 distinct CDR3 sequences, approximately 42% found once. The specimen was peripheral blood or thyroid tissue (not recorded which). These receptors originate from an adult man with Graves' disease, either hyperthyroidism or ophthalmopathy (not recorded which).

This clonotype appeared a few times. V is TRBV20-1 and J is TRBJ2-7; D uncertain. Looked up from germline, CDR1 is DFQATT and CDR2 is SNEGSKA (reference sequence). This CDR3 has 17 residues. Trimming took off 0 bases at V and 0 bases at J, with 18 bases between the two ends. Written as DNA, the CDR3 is TGCAGTGCTAGAGATATGGGCGAGGCGATCAGCTCCTACGAGCAGTACTTC. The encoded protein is CSARDMGEAISSYEQYF.

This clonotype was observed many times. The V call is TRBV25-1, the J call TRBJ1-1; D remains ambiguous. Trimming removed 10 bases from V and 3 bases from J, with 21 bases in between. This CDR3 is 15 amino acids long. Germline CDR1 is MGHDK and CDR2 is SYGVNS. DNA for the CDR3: TGTGCCACCACCCCCCCTTTAGGTGGGGACACTGAAGCTTTCTTT. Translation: CATTPPLGGDTEAFF.

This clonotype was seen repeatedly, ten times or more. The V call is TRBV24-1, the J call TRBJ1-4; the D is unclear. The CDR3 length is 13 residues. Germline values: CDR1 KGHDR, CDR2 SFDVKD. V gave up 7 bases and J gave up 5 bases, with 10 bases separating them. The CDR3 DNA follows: TGTGCCACCAGACAAGGAACAAATGAAAAACTGTTTTTT. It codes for CATRQGTNEKLFF.

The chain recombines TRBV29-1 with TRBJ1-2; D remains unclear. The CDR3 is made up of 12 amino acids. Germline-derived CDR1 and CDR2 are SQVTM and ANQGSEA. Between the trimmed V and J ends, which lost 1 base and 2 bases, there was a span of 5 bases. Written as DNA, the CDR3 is TGCAGCGTTGAAGGGTCGAACTATGGCTACACCTTC. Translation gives CSVEGSNYGYTF.

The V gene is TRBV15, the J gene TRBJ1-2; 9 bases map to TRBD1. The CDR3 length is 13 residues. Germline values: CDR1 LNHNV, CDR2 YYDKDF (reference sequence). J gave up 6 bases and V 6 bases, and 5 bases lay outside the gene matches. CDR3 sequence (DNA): TGTGCCACCAGAAGGGGACAGGGCCATGGCTACACCTTC. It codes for CATRRGQGHGYTF. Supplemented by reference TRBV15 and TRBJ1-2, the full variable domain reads DAMVIQNPRYQVTQFGKPVTLSCSQTLNHNVMYWYQQKSSQAPKLLFHYYDKDFNNEADTPDNFQSRRPNTSFCFLDIRSPGLGDTAMYLCATRRGQGHGYTFGSGTRLTVV.

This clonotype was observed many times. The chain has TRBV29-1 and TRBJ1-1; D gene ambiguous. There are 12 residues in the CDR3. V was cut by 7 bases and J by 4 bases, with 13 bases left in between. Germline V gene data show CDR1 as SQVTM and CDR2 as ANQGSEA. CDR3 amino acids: CSGLEGITEAFF. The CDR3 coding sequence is TGCAGCGGGTTAGAAGGGATCACTGAAGCTTTCTTT.

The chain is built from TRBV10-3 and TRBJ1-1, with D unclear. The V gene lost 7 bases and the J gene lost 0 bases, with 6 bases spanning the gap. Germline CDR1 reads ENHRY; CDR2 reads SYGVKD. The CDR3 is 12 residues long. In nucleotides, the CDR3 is TGTGCCATCAAGGACCTGAACACTGAAGCTTTCTTT. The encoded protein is CAIKDLNTEAFF.

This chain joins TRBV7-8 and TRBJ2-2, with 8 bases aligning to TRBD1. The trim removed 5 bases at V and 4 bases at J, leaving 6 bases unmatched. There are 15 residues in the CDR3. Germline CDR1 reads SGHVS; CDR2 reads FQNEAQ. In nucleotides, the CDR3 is TGTGCCAGCAGCCGTCAGGGGGCGGGCACCGGGGAGCTGTTTTTT. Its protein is CASSRQGAGTGELFF.

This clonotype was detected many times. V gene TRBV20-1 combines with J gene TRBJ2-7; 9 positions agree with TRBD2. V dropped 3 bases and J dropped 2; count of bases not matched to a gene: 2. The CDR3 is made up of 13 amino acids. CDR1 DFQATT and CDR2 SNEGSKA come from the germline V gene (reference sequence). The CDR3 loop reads CSASLAGPYEQYF. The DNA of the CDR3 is TGCAGTGCTAGTCTAGCGGGACCCTACGAGCAGTACTTC.

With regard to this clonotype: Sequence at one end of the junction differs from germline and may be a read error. DNA of the CDR3: TGTGCCAGCTGTGAAAGAGGGACAGGGGTCGGCGCAACTAATGAAAAACTGTTTTTT. Protein product: CASCERGTGVGATNEKLFF. The chain couples TRBV2 to TRBJ1-4, with 10 bases that match TRBD1. There are 19 residues in the CDR3. CDR1 SNHLY and CDR2 FYNNEI come from the germline V gene.

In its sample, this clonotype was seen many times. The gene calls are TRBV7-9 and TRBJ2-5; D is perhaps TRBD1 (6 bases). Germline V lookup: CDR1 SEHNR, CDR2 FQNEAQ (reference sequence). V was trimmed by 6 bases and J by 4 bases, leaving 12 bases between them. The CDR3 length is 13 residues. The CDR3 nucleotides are TGTGCCAGCAGTGCAGGGGTTCGAGAGACCCAGTACTTC. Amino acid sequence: CASSAGVRETQYF.

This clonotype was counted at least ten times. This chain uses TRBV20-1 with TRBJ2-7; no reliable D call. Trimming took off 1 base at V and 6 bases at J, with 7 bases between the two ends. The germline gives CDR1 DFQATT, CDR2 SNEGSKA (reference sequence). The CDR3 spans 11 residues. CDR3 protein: CSARGSGEQYF. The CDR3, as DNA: TGCAGTGCTAGAGGCTCGGGCGAGCAGTACTTC.

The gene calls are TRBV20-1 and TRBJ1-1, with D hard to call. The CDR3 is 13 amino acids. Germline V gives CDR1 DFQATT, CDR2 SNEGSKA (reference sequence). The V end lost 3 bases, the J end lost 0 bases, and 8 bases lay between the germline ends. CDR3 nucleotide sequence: TGCAGTGCTAGCTCCAGATTGAACACTGAAGCTTTCTTT. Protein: CSASSRLNTEAFF.

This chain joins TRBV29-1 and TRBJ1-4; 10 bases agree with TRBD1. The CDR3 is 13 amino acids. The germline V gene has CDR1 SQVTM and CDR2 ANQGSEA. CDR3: CGGTGTGVEKLFF. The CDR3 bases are TGCGGCGGGACGGGGACAGGGGTTGAAAAACTGTTTTTT.